Each of the 20 T cell receptor beta chains below was sequenced from the same sample in a study of T cells in Graves' hyperthyroidism and ophthalmopathy. The investigators amplified TCR beta CDR3 regions from RNA transcripts. TCR CDR3 underwent first-round RT-PCR with the HTBI primer set. Each CDR3 protein is one row after TCRdb ran MiXCR on the multiplex PCR reads. Of around 690,000 distinct CDR3 sequences in the sample, roughly 17% were seen once. Sequencing was performed on blood. The receptor set was obtained from a man over 45 with Graves' hyperthyroidism.

This clonotype was observed a handful of times. The V call is TRBV7-2, the J call TRBJ2-1; 7 positions agree with TRBD2. The V segment lost 4 bases and the J segment 6 bases; nucleotides outside the gene matches: 12. Per germline, CDR1 SGHTA and CDR2 FQGNSA. The CDR3 contains 16 residues. CDR3 sequence reads: CASSYTGGNSVNEQFF. CDR3 coding DNA: TGTGCCAGCAGCTACACGGGGGGTAATAGCGTCAATGAGCAGTTCTTC.

This chain connects TRBV5-6 to TRBJ2-7; tentatively, D is TRBD2 (5 bases). Germline-derived CDR1 and CDR2 are SGHDT and YYEEEE. Trimming took off 6 bases at V and 1 base at J, with 8 bases between the two ends. CDR3 size: 12 residues. In DNA, the CDR3 is TGTGCCAGCAAACGGGAATCCTACGAGCAGTACTTC. Amino acids: CASKRESYEQYF.

This clonotype was found many times. The J gene is TRBJ1-1, the V gene TRBV18, with D possibly being TRBD1 (6 bases). Germline lookup yields CDR1 KGHSH and CDR2 LQKENI. V lost 1 base and J 8 bases, leaving 11 bases between the germline ends. The CDR3 sequence is 13 residues long. CDR3 sequence reads: CASSPRADSEAFF. The CDR3 coding sequence is TGTGCCAGCTCACCACGGGCGGACAGCGAAGCTTTCTTT.

This clonotype appeared many times. The V and J genes are TRBV12-3 or TRBV12-4 and TRBJ2-5; TRBD1 is a possible D gene (6 bases). Trimming cost V 5 bases and J 4 bases, with 20 bases left between them. The CDR3 spans 16 residues. The DNA of the CDR3 is TGTGCCAGCAGTCTTGGCGGACAGAGGGTAACAGAGACCCAGTACTTC. Protein product: CASSLGGQRVTETQYF.

The chain is built from TRBV2 and TRBJ2-7; D is possibly TRBD1 (6 bases). The CDR3 covers 14 residues. The germline V gene has CDR1 SNHLY and CDR2 FYNNEI. With 1 base removed from V and 5 bases from J, the gap between germline ends came to 12 bases. The CDR3 protein is CASSEGTVSHEQYF. The CDR3 region has the DNA TGTGCCAGCAGTGAAGGGACAGTATCCCACGAGCAGTACTTC.

This clonotype was seen repeatedly, ten times or more. The rearrangement links TRBV28 to TRBJ1-5; no definite D call. The germline V gene has CDR1 MDHEN and CDR2 SYDVKM. CDR3 length equals 16 residues. V lost 3 bases, J lost 4 bases, and 16 bases lay in between. The CDR3 sequence: CASSFGVAGRNQPQHF. In DNA, the CDR3 is TGTGCCAGCAGTTTTGGTGTTGCAGGAAGGAATCAGCCCCAGCATTTT.

This chain joins TRBV28 and TRBJ2-5; no definite D call. The CDR3 sequence is 16 residues long. Trimming took 1 base from V and 4 from J, leaving 16 bases between them. Per germline, CDR1 MDHEN and CDR2 SYDVKM. For the CDR3, the DNA is TGTGCCAGCAGTTTATCTGGGGAAGGGCCCTTAGAGACCCAGTACTTC. Amino acids: CASSLSGEGPLETQYF.

This clonotype was observed many times. The rearrangement joins TRBV5-1 to TRBJ2-1; D call uncertain. The CDR3 contains 12 residues. Trimming pared 5 bases from V and 8 bases from J, leaving 11 bases between. The germline gives CDR1 SGHRS, CDR2 YFSETQ. CDR3 DNA sequence: TGCGCCAGCAGTTACTCTGGGGATGAGCAGTTCTTC. Its protein product is CASSYSGDEQFF. Looking up the rest from reference TRBV5-1 and TRBJ2-1 gives the full variable domain: KAGVTQTPRYLIKTRGQQVTLSCSPISGHRSVSWYQQTPGQGLQFLFEYFSETQRNKGNFPGRFSGRQFSNSRSEMNVSTLELGDSALYLCASSYSGDEQFFGPGTRLTVL.

The chain joins TRBV7-8 to TRBJ2-7; D is unresolved. CDR3 length: 14 residues. V lost 5 bases to trimming and J lost 0 bases, with 11 bases between them. From germline, CDR1 is SGHVS and CDR2 FQNEAQ. The CDR3 DNA sequence: TGTGCCAGCAGCATTTCCGGGCCCTCCTACGAGCAGTACTTC. Translating gives CASSISGPSYEQYF.

This clonotype was detected many times. This chain connects TRBV5-1 to TRBJ2-7; D is undetermined. V was shortened by 2 bases and J by 6 bases, with 15 bases between the two germline ends. Germline-derived CDR1 and CDR2 are SGHRS and YFSETQ. CDR3 size: 14 residues. As DNA, the CDR3 is TGCGCCAGCAGCTTCGGTAGGCAGAAGGGCGAGCAGTACTTC. Translated, it gives CASSFGRQKGEQYF. Filled out from reference TRBV5-1 and TRBJ2-7, the complete variable domain reads KAGVTQTPRYLIKTRGQQVTLSCSPISGHRSVSWYQQTPGQGLQFLFEYFSETQRNKGNFPGRFSGRQFSNSRSEMNVSTLELGDSALYLCASSFGRQKGEQYFGPGTRLTVT.

This clonotype appeared many times. The chain uses TRBV6-1 and TRBJ2-7; either TRBD1 or TRBD2 may supply D (5 bases each). The germline V gene has CDR1 MNHNS and CDR2 SASEGT. V was pared by 3 bases and J by 5 bases, with 20 bases between. CDR3 length: 16 amino acids. CDR3 in amino acids: CASSDWGSPVGDEQYF. In nucleotides, the CDR3 is TGTGCCAGCAGTGATTGGGGGTCCCCGGTGGGTGACGAGCAGTACTTC.

This clonotype was seen many times. The chain carries TRBV2 and TRBJ2-7; 12 bases are shared with TRBD2. The CDR3 has 15 residues. J was trimmed by 7 bases and V by 6 bases; bases with no gene match: 10. In germline, CDR1 is SNHLY, CDR2 FYNNEI. The chain's CDR3 is CASRVLAGGSREQYF. The CDR3 nucleotides are TGTGCCAGCAGGGTTCTAGCGGGAGGGTCGAGGGAGCAGTACTTC. The entire variable domain, with the rest obtained from reference TRBV2 and TRBJ2-7, is as follows: EPEVTQTPSHQVTQMGQEVILRCVPISNHLYFYWYRQILGQKVEFLVSFYNNEISEKSEIFDDQFSVERPDGSNFTLKIRSTKLEDSAMYFCASRVLAGGSREQYFGPGTRLTVT.

This chain joins TRBV29-1 and TRBJ2-3; the match to TRBD2 covers 10 bases. Trimming at V came to 1 base and at J to 3 bases, leaving 1 base not matched to a gene. The germline gives CDR1 SQVTM, CDR2 ANQGSEA. This CDR3 spans 14 amino acids. In nucleotides, the CDR3 is TGCAGCGTTGAAGGACTAGCGGGTACAGATACGCAGTATTTT. This encodes CSVEGLAGTDTQYF.

There are many counts of this clonotype. The CDR3 nucleotides read TGTGCCAGCACCACCCGGGACGGAGCTACCGGGGAGCTGTTTTTT. Translation gives CASTTRDGATGELFF. The rearrangement uses TRBV6-1 and TRBJ2-2; tentatively, D is TRBD1 or TRBD2 (5 bases each). The V end lost 7 bases, the J end lost 5 bases, and 17 bases lay between the germline ends. The V gene's germline CDR1 is MNHNS and CDR2 SASEGT. The CDR3 length is 15 residues.

This clonotype has ten or more counts. V gene TRBV27 combines with J gene TRBJ2-3; D unclear. CDR3 size: 15 residues. Trimming left V 3 bases short and J 5 bases short, with 15 bases between. Per germline, CDR1 MNHEY and CDR2 SMNVEV (reference sequence). The CDR3 loop is CASSFGKSLGDTQYF. CDR3 sequence (DNA): TGTGCCAGCAGTTTTGGTAAATCCTTGGGAGATACGCAGTATTTT.

The chain is built from TRBV20-1 and TRBJ2-5; TRBD2 aligns across 12 bases. The ends lost 5 bases at V and 4 bases at J; junction bases unmatched: 11. Germline CDR1 DFQATT, CDR2 SNEGSKA (reference sequence). The CDR3 length is 16 residues. In DNA, the CDR3 is TGCAGTGCTTCCCAGTCTAGCGGGAGGGCCGCAGAGACCCAGTACTTC. It is translated as CSASQSSGRAAETQYF.

This clonotype was detected many times. This chain joins TRBV28 and TRBJ1-6; the D is unclear. V was clipped by 6 bases and J by 9 bases, with 18 bases between them. CDR3 length equals 15 residues. Germline-derived CDR1 and CDR2 are MDHEN and SYDVKM. The CDR3 sequence: CASRPTGRGFSPLHF. The CDR3 DNA reads TGTGCCAGCAGACCTACCGGGCGTGGGTTTTCACCCCTCCACTTT.

This clonotype was seen repeatedly, ten times or more. The J gene is TRBJ2-1, the V gene TRBV20-1, with D hard to call. Germline CDR1 is DFQATT and CDR2 is SNEGSKA (reference sequence). This CDR3 is built from 11 residues. V was shortened by 4 bases and J by 4 bases, with 5 bases between the two germline ends. The CDR3 sequence is CSATLYNEQFF. The CDR3 nucleotides read TGCAGTGCTACCCTATACAATGAGCAGTTCTTC.

This clonotype has ten or more counts. The J gene is TRBJ2-1, the V gene TRBV27, with a tentative D call TRBD2 (6 bases). Deletions cut 11 bases from V and 5 bases from J, with 10 bases between. This CDR3 is 11 amino acids long. Germline CDR1 and CDR2: MNHEY and SMNVEV (reference sequence). CDR3 in DNA: TGTGCCTGCTGGGGGGACAATGAGCAGTTCTTC. This codes for CACWGDNEQFF.

The genes are TRBV12-3 or TRBV12-4 and TRBJ1-6, with 8 positions matching TRBD1. The CDR3 is 14 amino acids. Unmatched junction bases numbered 6, after V lost 6 bases and J lost 8 bases. CDR3 residues: CASRATGDYSPLHF. Written as DNA, the CDR3 is TGTGCCAGCAGAGCGACAGGGGACTATTCACCCCTCCACTTT.